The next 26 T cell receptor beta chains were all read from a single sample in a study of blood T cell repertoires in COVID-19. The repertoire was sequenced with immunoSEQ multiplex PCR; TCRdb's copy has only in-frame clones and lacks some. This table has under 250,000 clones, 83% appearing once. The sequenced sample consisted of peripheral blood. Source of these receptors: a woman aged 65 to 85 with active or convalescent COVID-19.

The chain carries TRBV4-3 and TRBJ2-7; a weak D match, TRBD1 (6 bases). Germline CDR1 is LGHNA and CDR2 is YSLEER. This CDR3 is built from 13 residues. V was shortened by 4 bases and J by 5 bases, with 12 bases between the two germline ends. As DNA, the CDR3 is TGCGCCAGCAGCCGAGGGGCAGGGGACGAGCAGTACTTC. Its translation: CASSRGAGDEQYF.

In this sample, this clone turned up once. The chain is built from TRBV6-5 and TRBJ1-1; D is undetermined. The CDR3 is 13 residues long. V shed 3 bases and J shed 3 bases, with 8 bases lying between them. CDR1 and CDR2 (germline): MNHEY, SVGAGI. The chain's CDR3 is CASSYISDTEAFF. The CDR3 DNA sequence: TGTGCCAGCAGTTATATCTCGGACACTGAAGCTTTCTTT.

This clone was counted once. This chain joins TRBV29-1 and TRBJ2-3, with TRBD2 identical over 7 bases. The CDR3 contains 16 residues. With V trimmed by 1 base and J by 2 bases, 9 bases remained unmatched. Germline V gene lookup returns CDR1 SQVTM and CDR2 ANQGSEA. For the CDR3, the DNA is TGCAGCGTTGAAGGCCTCGCTAGCGGACCCACAGATACGCAGTATTTT. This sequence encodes CSVEGLASGPTDTQYF.

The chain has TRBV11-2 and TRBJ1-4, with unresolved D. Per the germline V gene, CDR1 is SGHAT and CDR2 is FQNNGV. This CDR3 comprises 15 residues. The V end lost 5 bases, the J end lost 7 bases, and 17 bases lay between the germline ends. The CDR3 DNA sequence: TGTGCCAGCAGCCCTGACGAGGGTTGGAGTGAAAAACTGTTTTTT. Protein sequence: CASSPDEGWSEKLFF.

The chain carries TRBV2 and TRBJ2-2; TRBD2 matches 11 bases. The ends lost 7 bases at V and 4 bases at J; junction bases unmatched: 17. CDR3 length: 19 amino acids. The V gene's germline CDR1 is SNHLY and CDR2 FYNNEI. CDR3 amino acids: CASIRYSGREPGPTGELFF. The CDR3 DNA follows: TGTGCCAGCATAAGATATAGCGGGAGGGAGCCGGGACCCACCGGGGAGCTGTTTTTT.

The CDR3 region has the DNA TGTGCCTGGATATTGAACACTGAAGCTTTCTTT. Amino acid sequence: CAWILNTEAFF. The rearrangement uses TRBV30 and TRBJ1-1, with no clear D. This CDR3 contains 11 residues. The ends were cut back, 4 bases at V and 0 bases at J, with 3 bases in the middle. Germline V lookup: CDR1 GTSNPN, CDR2 SVGIG (reference sequence).

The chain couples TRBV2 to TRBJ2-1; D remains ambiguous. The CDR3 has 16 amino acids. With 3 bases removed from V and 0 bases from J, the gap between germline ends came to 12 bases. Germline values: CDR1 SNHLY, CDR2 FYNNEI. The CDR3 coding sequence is TGTGCCAGCAGTGACCGTAGTGCTAGCTCCTACAATGAGCAGTTCTTC. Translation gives CASSDRSASSYNEQFF.

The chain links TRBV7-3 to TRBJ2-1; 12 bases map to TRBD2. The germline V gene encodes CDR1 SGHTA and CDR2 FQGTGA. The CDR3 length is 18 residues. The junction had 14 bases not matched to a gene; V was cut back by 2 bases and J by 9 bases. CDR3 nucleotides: TGTGCCAGCAGCTTACAGAGCCTAGCGGGGGGGCCCGAGGTTGAGCAGTTCTTC. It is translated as CASSLQSLAGGPEVEQFF. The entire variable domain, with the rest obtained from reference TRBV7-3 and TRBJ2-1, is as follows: GAGVSQTPSNKVTEKGKYVELRCDPISGHTALYWYRQSLGQGPEFLIYFQGTGAADDSGLPNDRFFAVRPEGSVSTLKIQRTERGDSAVYLCASSLQSLAGGPEVEQFFGPGTRLTVL.

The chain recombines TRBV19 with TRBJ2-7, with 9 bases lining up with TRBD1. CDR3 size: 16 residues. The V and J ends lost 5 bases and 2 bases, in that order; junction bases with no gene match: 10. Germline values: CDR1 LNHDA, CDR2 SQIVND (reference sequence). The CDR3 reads CASSFPGQGGTYEQYF. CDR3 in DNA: TGTGCCAGTAGTTTCCCGGGACAGGGAGGGACCTACGAGCAGTACTTC.

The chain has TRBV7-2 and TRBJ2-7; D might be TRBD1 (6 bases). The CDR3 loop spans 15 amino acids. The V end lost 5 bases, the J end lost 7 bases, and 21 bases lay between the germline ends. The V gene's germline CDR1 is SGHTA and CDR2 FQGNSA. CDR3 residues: CASSQRQALGGEQYF. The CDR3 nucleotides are TGTGCCAGCAGCCAACGACAGGCCCTTGGAGGAGAGCAGTACTTC. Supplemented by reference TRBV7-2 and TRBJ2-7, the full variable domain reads GAGVSQSPSNKVTEKGKDVELRCDPISGHTALYWYRQSLGQGLEFLIYFQGNSAPDKSGLPSDRFSAERTGGSVSTLTIQRTQQEDSAVYLCASSQRQALGGEQYFGPGTRLTVT.

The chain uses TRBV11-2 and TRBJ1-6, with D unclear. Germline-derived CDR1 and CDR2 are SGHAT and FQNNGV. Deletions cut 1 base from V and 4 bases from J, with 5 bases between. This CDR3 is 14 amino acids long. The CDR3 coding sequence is TGTGCCAGCAGCTTAGCCCTATATAATTCACCCCTCCACTTT. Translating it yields CASSLALYNSPLHF.

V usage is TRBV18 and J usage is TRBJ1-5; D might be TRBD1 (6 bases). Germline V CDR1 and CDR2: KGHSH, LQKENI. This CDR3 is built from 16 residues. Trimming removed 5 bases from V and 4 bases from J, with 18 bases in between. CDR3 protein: CASSSQRGGTNQPQHF. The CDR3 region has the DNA TGTGCCAGCTCATCACAAAGGGGGGGGACAAATCAGCCCCAGCATTTT.

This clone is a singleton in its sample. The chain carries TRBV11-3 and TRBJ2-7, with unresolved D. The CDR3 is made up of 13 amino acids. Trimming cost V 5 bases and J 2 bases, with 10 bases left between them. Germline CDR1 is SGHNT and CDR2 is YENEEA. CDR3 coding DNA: TGTGCCAGCAGCCTCCGACATGCCTACGAGCAGTACTTC. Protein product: CASSLRHAYEQYF. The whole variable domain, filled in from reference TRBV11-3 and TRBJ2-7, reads EAGVVQSPRYKIIEKKQPVAFWCNPISGHNTLYWYLQNLGQGPELLIRYENEEAVDDSQLPKDRFSAERLKGVDSTLKIQPAELGDSAVYLCASSLRHAYEQYFGPGTRLTVT.

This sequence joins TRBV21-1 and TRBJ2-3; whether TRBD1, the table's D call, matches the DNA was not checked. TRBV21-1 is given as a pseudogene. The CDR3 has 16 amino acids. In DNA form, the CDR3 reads TGTGCCAGCAGCCCCCACGGGACAGGGGAGGGATATACGCAGTATTTT. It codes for CASSPHGTGEGYTQYF.

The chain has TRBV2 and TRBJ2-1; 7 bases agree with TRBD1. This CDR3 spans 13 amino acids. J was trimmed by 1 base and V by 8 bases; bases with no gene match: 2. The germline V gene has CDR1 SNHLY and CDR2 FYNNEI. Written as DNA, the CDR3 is TGTGCCAGCTTGACAGGGTCCTACAATGAGCAGTTCTTC. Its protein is CASLTGSYNEQFF. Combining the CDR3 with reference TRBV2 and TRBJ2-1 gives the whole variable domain EPEVTQTPSHQVTQMGQEVILRCVPISNHLYFYWYRQILGQKVEFLVSFYNNEISEKSEIFDDQFSVERPDGSNFTLKIRSTKLEDSAMYFCASLTGSYNEQFFGPGTRLTVL.

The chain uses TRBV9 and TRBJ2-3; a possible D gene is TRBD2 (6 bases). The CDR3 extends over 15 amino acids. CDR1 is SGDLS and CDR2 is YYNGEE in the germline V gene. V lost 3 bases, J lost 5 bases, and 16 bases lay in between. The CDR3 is CASSGASGRGDTQYF. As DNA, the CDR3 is TGTGCCAGCAGCGGTGCCTCCGGGCGGGGAGATACGCAGTATTTT.

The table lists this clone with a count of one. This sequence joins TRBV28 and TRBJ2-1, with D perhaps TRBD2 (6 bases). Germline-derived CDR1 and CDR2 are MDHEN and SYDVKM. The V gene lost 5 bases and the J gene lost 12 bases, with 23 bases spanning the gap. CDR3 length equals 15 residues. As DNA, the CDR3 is TGTGCCAGCAGTCCATACCCCGGGACTGCGGTAAGGCAGTTCTTC. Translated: CASSPYPGTAVRQFF.

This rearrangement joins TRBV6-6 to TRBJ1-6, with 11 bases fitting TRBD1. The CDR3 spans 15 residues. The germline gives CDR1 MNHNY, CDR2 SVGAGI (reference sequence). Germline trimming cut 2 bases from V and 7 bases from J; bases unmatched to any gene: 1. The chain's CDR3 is CASSYRDRGNSPLHF. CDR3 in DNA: TGTGCCAGCAGTTACCGGGACAGGGGGAATTCACCCCTCCACTTT.

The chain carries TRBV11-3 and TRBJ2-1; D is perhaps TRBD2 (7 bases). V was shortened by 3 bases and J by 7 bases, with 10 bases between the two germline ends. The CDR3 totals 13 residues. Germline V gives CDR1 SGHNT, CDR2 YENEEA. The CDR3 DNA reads TGTGCCAGCAGCTTGGGGGGGCCTAATGAGCAGTTCTTC. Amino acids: CASSLGGPNEQFF. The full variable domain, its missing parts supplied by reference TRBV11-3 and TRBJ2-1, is EAGVVQSPRYKIIEKKQPVAFWCNPISGHNTLYWYLQNLGQGPELLIRYENEEAVDDSQLPKDRFSAERLKGVDSTLKIQPAELGDSAVYLCASSLGGPNEQFFGPGTRLTVL.

This CDR3 reads CSVGSAYEQYF. CDR3 DNA: TGCAGCGTTGGTAGCGCCTACGAGCAGTACTTC. The chain couples TRBV29-1 to TRBJ2-7; D possibly corresponds to TRBD2 (5 bases). Germline CDR1 and CDR2: SQVTM and ANQGSEA. CDR3 length equals 11 residues. Deletions cut 4 bases from V and 2 bases from J, with 6 bases between.

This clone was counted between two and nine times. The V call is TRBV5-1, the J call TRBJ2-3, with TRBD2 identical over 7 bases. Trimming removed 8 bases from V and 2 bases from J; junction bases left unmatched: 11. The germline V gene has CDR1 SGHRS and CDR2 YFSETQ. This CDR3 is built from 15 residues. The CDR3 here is CASRGGGLVTDTQYF. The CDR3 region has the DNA TGCGCCAGTAGGGGAGGAGGACTAGTCACAGATACGCAGTATTTT. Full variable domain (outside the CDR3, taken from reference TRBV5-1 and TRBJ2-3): KAGVTQTPRYLIKTRGQQVTLSCSPISGHRSVSWYQQTPGQGLQFLFEYFSETQRNKGNFPGRFSGRQFSNSRSEMNVSTLELGDSALYLCASRGGGLVTDTQYFGPGTRLTVL.

The CDR3 sequence is CAVKRGYSEDGYTF. In DNA, the CDR3 is TGTGCCGTAAAAAGGGGGTACTCGGAGGATGGCTACACCTTC. J is TRBJ1-2 and V is TRBV6-5, with D possibly TRBD1 on 6 matching bases. Germline V lookup: CDR1 MNHEY, CDR2 SVGAGI. Trimming removed 11 bases from V and 6 bases from J, with 22 bases in between. The CDR3 spans 14 residues.

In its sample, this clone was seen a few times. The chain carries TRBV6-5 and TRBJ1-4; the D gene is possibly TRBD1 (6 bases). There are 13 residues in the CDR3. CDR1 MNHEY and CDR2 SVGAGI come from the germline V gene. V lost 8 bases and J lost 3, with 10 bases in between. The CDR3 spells CASWGRPNEKLFF. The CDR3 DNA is TGTGCCAGCTGGGGGCGCCCTAATGAAAAACTGTTTTTT.

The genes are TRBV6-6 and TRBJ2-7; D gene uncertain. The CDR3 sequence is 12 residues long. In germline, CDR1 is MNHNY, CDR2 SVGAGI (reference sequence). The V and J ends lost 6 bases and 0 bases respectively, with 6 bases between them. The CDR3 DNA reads TGTGCCAGCAGAGCTATCTCCTACGAGCAGTACTTC. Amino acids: CASRAISYEQYF.

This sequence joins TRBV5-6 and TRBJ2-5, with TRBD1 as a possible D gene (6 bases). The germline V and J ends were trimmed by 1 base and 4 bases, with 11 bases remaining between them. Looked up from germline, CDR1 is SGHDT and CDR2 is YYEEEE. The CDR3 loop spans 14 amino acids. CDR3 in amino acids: CASSLYTGRETQYF. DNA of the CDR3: TGTGCCAGCAGCTTGTATACAGGGCGAGAGACCCAGTACTTC.

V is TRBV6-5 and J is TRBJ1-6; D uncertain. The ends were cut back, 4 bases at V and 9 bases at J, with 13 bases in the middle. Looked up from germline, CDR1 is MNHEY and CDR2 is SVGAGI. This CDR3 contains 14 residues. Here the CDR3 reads CASSWPGVGSPLHF. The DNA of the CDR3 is TGTGCCAGCAGTTGGCCTGGAGTGGGTTCACCCCTCCACTTT.